Each of the 14 T cell receptor beta chains below was sequenced from the same sample in a study of T cell clonality in common variable immunodeficiency. Sequencing was performed with immunoSEQ multiplex PCR; in TCRdb, only in-frame clones are kept and a portion is missing. Singletons are absent from the sample, which has some 50,000 clones. Material for sequencing was peripheral blood mononuclear cells. The receptors were sampled from a person between 18 and 75 years old in good health.

As to this clone: The CDR3 is cut off 3 residues early in the read; its end comes from the germline J gene. The chain combines TRBV7-9 with TRBJ2-5; TRBD1 matches at 10 bases. Per germline, CDR1 SEHNR and CDR2 FQNEAQ (reference sequence). V lost 3 bases and J lost 7; bases outside the gene matches: 5. This CDR3 spans 14 amino acids. The CDR3 is CASSFAGTGATQYF. The CDR3 DNA, read in part, is TGTGCCAGCAGCTTTGCCGGGACAGGGGCGACC.

As concerns this clone: The CDR3 goes on 3 residues after the read ends, and that part is filled in from the germline J gene. The chain links TRBV18 to TRBJ2-1; D is possibly TRBD1 (6 bases). CDR1 is KGHSH and CDR2 is LQKENI in the germline V gene. The CDR3 sequence is 13 residues long. V was cut by 3 bases and J by 8 bases, with 11 bases left in between. The sequenced part of the CDR3 DNA is TGTGCCAGCTCACCGCGACAGGCGGATGAG. Amino acid sequence: CASSPRQADE. The full CDR3 is CASSPRQADEQFF.

This clone came up many times. Incomplete CDR3 DNA: TGTGCCAGCAGCTTCGAGACAGGCTCCTACGAG. Translation gives CASSFETGSYE. The entire CDR3 is CASSFETGSYEQYF. The chain couples TRBV7-9 to TRBJ2-7, with D possibly matching TRBD1 (6 bases). With the read ending 3 residues before the CDR3 end, the germline J gene is used to fill in that end. The germline V gene has CDR1 SEHNR and CDR2 FQNEAQ (reference sequence). V was pared by 3 bases and J by 0 bases, with 9 bases between. This CDR3 contains 14 residues.

This clone was recorded a few times. The read halts 3 residues ahead of the CDR3 end, with the missing end drawn from the germline J gene. The rearrangement joins TRBV20-1 to TRBJ2-3; the D gene is possibly TRBD1 (5 bases). This CDR3 has 15 residues. CDR1 and CDR2 (germline): DFQATT, SNEGSKA (reference sequence). The CDR3 protein is CSAREGAEIQETQYF. Incomplete CDR3 DNA: TGCAGTGCTAGAGAAGGGGCAGAGATCCAAGAGACG.

This clone was seen only a few times. Read sequence stops 3 residues before the CDR3 end, and the germline J gene provides the missing end. This rearrangement joins TRBV7-9 to TRBJ1-1; D ambiguous. The CDR3 runs to 15 residues. Per germline, CDR1 SEHNR and CDR2 FQNEAQ (reference sequence). The CDR3 DNA, read in part, is TGTGCCAGCAGCTCTAGCGGGAGGTCGAACAATGAG. Its translation is CASSSSGRSNNE. The full CDR3 is CASSSSGRSNNEAFF.

This clone was seen ten or more times. The junction and the germline gene differ at one end; a read error may be behind it. The read ends 3 residues shy of where the CDR3 ends; the end is completed using the germline J gene. The V gene is TRBV4-2, the J gene TRBJ2-1; 12 bases agree with TRBD2. From germline, CDR1 is LGHNA and CDR2 YNFKEQ. The CDR3 length is 17 residues. The DNA read from the CDR3 is TGCGCCAGCAGCCAAGAAAGGTCAACTAGCGGGGGGAATGAG. This sequence encodes CASSQERSTSGGNE. The full CDR3 reads CASSQERSTSGGNEQFF.

As regards this clone: Read data end 3 residues before the CDR3 end; the end is taken from the germline J gene. The V gene is TRBV30, the J gene TRBJ1-1; D is unclear. This CDR3 region has 14 residues. Germline V lookup: CDR1 GTSNPN, CDR2 SVGIG (reference sequence). The CDR3 bases that were read are TGTGCCTGGAGTTATCTAGCGGAGGGAGAGACC. Its translation is CAWSYLAEGET. The complete CDR3 reads CAWSYLAEGETAFF.

This clone was observed at least ten times. Read data end 3 residues before the CDR3 end; the end is taken from the germline J gene. The chain links TRBV20-1 to TRBJ2-2, with 9 bases identical to TRBD2. V lost 5 bases, J lost 6 bases, and 10 bases stayed unmatched. CDR1 DFQATT and CDR2 SNEGSKA come from the germline V gene (reference sequence). The CDR3 covers 15 residues. The covered CDR3 bases are TGCAGTGCTGTGTCTGGGCGGGGGGGGGCCGGGGAG. Encoded protein: CSAVSGRGGAGE. The entire CDR3 is CSAVSGRGGAGELFF.

The table lists this clone with many counts. The CDR3 end falls 3 residues outside the read, so it is completed with the germline J gene. This rearrangement joins TRBV20-1 to TRBJ2-1; 11 bases fit TRBD1. V gave up 0 bases and J gave up 8 bases; unmatched junction bases: 12. The CDR3 spans 17 residues. From germline, CDR1 is DFQATT and CDR2 SNEGSKA (reference sequence). Partial CDR3 DNA: TGCAGTGCTAGAGATCTTTTGGGGACAGGGGGTAGATATGAG. Translation: CSARDLLGTGGRYE. The entire CDR3 reads CSARDLLGTGGRYEQFF.

This clone has a count of ten or more. From the germline J gene comes the end of the CDR3, since the read stops 3 residues before it. This chain joins TRBV15 and TRBJ1-2; possibly TRBD1 for D (6 bases). V was clipped by 5 bases and J by 5 bases, with 12 bases between them. This CDR3 is built from 13 residues. Germline V gives CDR1 LNHNV, CDR2 YYDKDF (reference sequence). The DNA read from the CDR3 is TGTGCCACCAGCTCCCGGACAGCGTATGGC. Translation: CATSSRTAYG. Given in full, the CDR3 is CATSSRTAYGYTF.

Note on this clone: The read ends 3 residues shy of where the CDR3 ends; the end is completed using the germline J gene. The V gene is TRBV7-2, the J gene TRBJ2-1; D call uncertain. V shed 5 bases and J shed 7 bases, with 6 bases lying between them. In germline, CDR1 is SGHTA, CDR2 FQGNSA. This CDR3 comprises 11 residues. Incomplete CDR3 DNA: TGTGCCAGCAGCGGGCAGAATGAG. Amino acid sequence: CASSGQNE. The entire CDR3 sequence reads CASSGQNEQFF.

This clone has more than one count but fewer than ten. The read ends 3 residues before the CDR3 terminus; that terminus is restored from the germline J gene. This sequence joins TRBV6-2 or TRBV6-3 and TRBJ1-1, with 9 bases identical to TRBD1. Germline CDR1 reads MNHEY; CDR2 reads SVGEGT. CDR3 length: 14 residues. The part of the CDR3 DNA that was read is TGTGCCAGCAGAGTCCGGGACAGGGTCTACGAG. Its translation: CASRVRDRVYE. The entire CDR3 is CASRVRDRVYEAFF.

This clone was counted at least ten times. With the read ending 3 residues before the CDR3 end, the germline J gene is used to fill in that end. The chain employs TRBV18 and TRBJ2-3; the D gene is possibly TRBD2 (6 bases). V was shortened by 3 bases and J by 2 bases, with 12 bases between the two germline ends. CDR3 size: 15 residues. CDR1 and CDR2 (germline): KGHSH, LQKENI. CDR3 loop: CASSPGGIYTDTQYF. CDR3 bases read: TGTGCCAGCTCACCTGGGGGGATTTACACAGATACG.

At least ten counts were recorded for this clone. The read comes to an end 3 residues before the CDR3 does, leaving the germline J gene to fill in the end. The J gene is TRBJ2-1, the V gene TRBV15; 9 bases fit TRBD2. The length of the CDR3 is 15 residues. Germline V gene data show CDR1 as LNHNV and CDR2 as YYDKDF (reference sequence). V dropped 6 bases and J dropped 2; count of bases not matched to a gene: 5. The DNA read from the CDR3 is TGTGCCACCAGACCGGGACTAGCAGCCTACAATGAG. Its protein product is CATRPGLAAYNE. Given in full, the CDR3 is CATRPGLAAYNEQFF.